This T cell receptor beta chain was recorded in a study of identical twins. The study, taken as a whole, reports: Models underestimated how often monozygotic twins shared out-of-frame TCR alpha.

Only a few counts were recorded for this clonotype. Its antigen is not known. In every case, the donor was a healthy Caucasian. With 0 bases removed from V and 6 bases from J, the gap between germline ends came to 14 bases. Germline V gives CDR1 DFQATT, CDR2 SNEGSKA (reference sequence). This CDR3 has 15 amino acids. The authors used template switching to add a universal primer site and gave cDNA unique molecular identifiers. TCRdb redid the calling of the 5' RACE reads with MiXCR, one entry per CDR3 protein. The sample lists roughly 490,000 distinct CDR3 sequences; around an eighth were seen once. These data are also associated with another study on yellow fever vaccine responses in identical twins. That publication notes: After vaccination, twins' T cell response reportedly seemed partly convergent, partly personalized.

Material: CD4+ T cells sorted from blood. The source is a young woman in good health. The chain uses TRBV20-1 and TRBJ2-2, with a weak D call TRBD1 (5 bases). As DNA, the CDR3 is TGCAGTGCTAGAGATTTCCAGGGTAGCTCCGGGGAGCTGTTTTTT. Encoded protein: CSARDFQGSSGELFF.